The clone carrying this T cell receptor (beta chain) was counted only a few times. What it binds is not known. TCRdb used MiXCR to reprocess the 5' RACE reads, holding one entry per CDR3 protein. The table has about 240,000 distinct CDR3 sequences, over 8.5% seen once; the top ten hold approximately 6.3%. Looked up from germline, CDR1 is SEHNR and CDR2 is FQNEAQ (reference sequence). Trimming shortened V by 5 bases and J by 4 bases, and 21 bases separated the two germline ends. This CDR3 region has 17 residues. This specimen belongs to a study of CD8 T cells in ankylosing spondylitis. Study-wide findings and caveats: Several highly homologous variants made up a TCR beta motif, and this motif appeared characteristic of ankylosing spondylitis blood. Disease-linked clones reportedly concentrated significantly in matched ankylosing spondylitis synovial fluid.

This TCR came from a male donor with ankylosing spondylitis or in good health (not recorded which). Input material: blood, either unsorted or a sorted T cell fraction (not recorded which). The V gene is TRBV7-9, the J gene TRBJ2-1, with a weak D call TRBD1 (6 bases). CDR3 sequence: CASSPGDREGDYNEQFF. The CDR3, as DNA: TGTGCCAGCAGCCCAGGGGACCGCGAGGGGGATTACAATGAGCAGTTCTTC.